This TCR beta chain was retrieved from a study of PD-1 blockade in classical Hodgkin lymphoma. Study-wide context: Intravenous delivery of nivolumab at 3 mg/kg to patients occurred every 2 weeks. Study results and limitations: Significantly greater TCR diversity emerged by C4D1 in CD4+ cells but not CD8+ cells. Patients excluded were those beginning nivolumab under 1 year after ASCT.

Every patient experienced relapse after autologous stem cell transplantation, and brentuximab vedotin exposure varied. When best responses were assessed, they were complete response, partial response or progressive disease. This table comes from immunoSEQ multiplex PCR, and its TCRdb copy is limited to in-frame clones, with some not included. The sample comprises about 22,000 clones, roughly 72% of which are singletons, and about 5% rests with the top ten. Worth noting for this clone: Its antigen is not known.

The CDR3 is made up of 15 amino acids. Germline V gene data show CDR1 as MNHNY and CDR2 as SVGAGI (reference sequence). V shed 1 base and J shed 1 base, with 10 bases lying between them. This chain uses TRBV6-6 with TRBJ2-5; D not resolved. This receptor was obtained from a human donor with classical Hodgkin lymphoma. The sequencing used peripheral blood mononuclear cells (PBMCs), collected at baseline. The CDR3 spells CASSYLVRTQETQYF. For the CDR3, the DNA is TGTGCCAGCAGTTACTTAGTCAGGACCCAAGAGACCCAGTACTTC.